These T cell receptor beta chains were read from a single sample in a study of T cell responses to AZD1222 COVID-19 vaccine. Some clones are missing from TCRdb's copy, which holds only in-frame ones; the method was immunoSEQ multiplex PCR. The data hold 150,000 to 200,000 clones, with approximately 90% observed a single time. Sequenced here: peripheral blood, sampled on day 0 of AZD1222 vaccination. The receptors were gathered from an adult in good health. The CDR3 runs from the conserved cysteine through the conserved F or W. Fields, in order: clone size, V gene, D gene, J gene, CDR3 DNA, CDR3 protein. A D gene is named only where the DNA matches it firmly. Size is omitted from some rows. Given values are once, few, many or a class for expanded clones.

>once|TRBV12-3/TRBV12-4|NA|TRBJ1-2
TGTGCCAGCAGTTTAGTCGTGACGGGGGGCTACACCTTC
CASSLVVTGGYTF
>NA|TRBV27|TRBD1|TRBJ2-7
TGTGCCAGCAGTTTATCGTACGGGACAGGTTCCTACGAGCAGTACTTC
CASSLSYGTGSYEQYF
>NA|TRBV30|NA|TRBJ2-5
TGTGCCTGTCACAGGGAGACCCAGTACTTC
CACHRETQYF
>NA|TRBV30|NA|TRBJ2-5
TGTGCCTGGCGGATGAACCAACGTCTCCAAGAGACCCAGTACTTC
CAWRMNQRLQETQYF
>NA|TRBV29-1|NA|TRBJ2-5
TGCAGCGTTCTTGGACAGTTCCAAGAGACCCAGTACTTC
CSVLGQFQETQYF
>NA|TRBV2|NA|TRBJ1-5
TGTGCCAGCAGTGAAGGGCGGGTCAATCAGCCCCAGCATTTT
CASSEGRVNQPQHF
>NA|TRBV7-9|TRBD1|TRBJ2-5
TGTGCCAGCAGCATCACCGGGACAGGGGTTCAAGAGACCCAGTACTTC
CASSITGTGVQETQYF
>few|TRBV28|NA|TRBJ2-1
TGTGCCAGCAGTTTGACAAGCCCAGAGCAGTTCTTC
CASSLTSPEQFF
>NA|TRBV4-3|NA|TRBJ1-5
TGCGCCAGCAGCCAAGATCGGATCGGGGGCAATCAGCCCCAGCATTTT
CASSQDRIGGNQPQHF
>NA|TRBV10-3|TRBD1|TRBJ2-1
TGTGCCATCAGTCCGGGACAGGGGGTCGATGAGCAGTTCTTC
CAISPGQGVDEQFF
>NA|TRBV7-9|TRBD2|TRBJ2-1
TGTGCCAGCAGCCATAGACTAGCGGGAGCCTACAATGAGCAGTTCTTC
CASSHRLAGAYNEQFF
>NA|TRBV30|TRBD1|TRBJ1-2
TGTGCCGGGGGACAGGGCCCATATGGCTACACCTTC
CAGGQGPYGYTF
>NA|TRBV19|TRBD1|TRBJ1-5
TGTGCCACCGTCTACACCGGGACAGGGAATAGCAATCAGCCCCAGCATTTT
CATVYTGTGNSNQPQHF
>once|TRBV6-5|NA|TRBJ1-1
TGTGCCAGCTTCAGGCAGCCAGGGACTGAAGCTTTCTTT
CASFRQPGTEAFF
>NA|TRBV6-5|NA|TRBJ1-5
TGTGCCAGCAGTTATGTCAGGGGAGGCAATCAGCCCCAGCATTTT
CASSYVRGGNQPQHF
>NA|TRBV5-1|NA|TRBJ1-1
TGCGCCAGCAGCTTGGACGGGACGGGCCACACTGAAGCTTTCTTT
CASSLDGTGHTEAFF
>NA|TRBV27|NA|TRBJ2-1
TGTGCCAGCAGTTTACAGGGGAGGAACAATGAGCAGTTCTTC
CASSLQGRNNEQFF
>NA|TRBV5-1|NA|TRBJ1-1
TGCGCCAGCAGCTTAGCTGCCCAAGTTCTGAACACTGAAGCTTTCTTT
CASSLAAQVLNTEAFF
>NA|TRBV5-5|NA|TRBJ1-4
TGTGCCAGCAGCTTGAGGCGGAACAATGAAAAACTGTTTTTT
CASSLRRNNEKLFF
>once|TRBV5-1|TRBD1|TRBJ1-2
TGCGCCAGCAGCTTGGAACCGGGACAGGGTGGAACAGGCTACACCTTC
CASSLEPGQGGTGYTF
>once|TRBV14|NA|TRBJ2-7
TGTGCCAGCAGCGCCCTCACGTCCGTTGAGCAGTACTTC
CASSALTSVEQYF
>NA|TRBV4-1|TRBD2|TRBJ2-5
TGCGCCAGCAGCCAAGAGAATCCGGGACTAACCAAACAAGAGACCCAGTACTTC
CASSQENPGLTKQETQYF
>NA|TRBV7-2|NA|TRBJ1-1
TGTGCCAGCAGCCGCTCAAGGGTAGTCGAAGCTTTCTTT
CASSRSRVVEAFF
>NA|TRBV28|NA|TRBJ2-7
TGTGCCAGCAGTTTCTGGGGCTCCTACGAGCAGTACTTC
CASSFWGSYEQYF
>NA|TRBV6-1|NA|TRBJ1-1
TGTGCCAGCAGTGAAGGAAGCACTGAAGCTTTCTTT
CASSEGSTEAFF
>NA|TRBV6-2/TRBV6-3|NA|TRBJ2-7
TGTGCCAGCAGTTACTTGGTGGGGGAATACTACGAGCAGTACTTC
CASSYLVGEYYEQYF
>NA|TRBV6-5|NA|TRBJ2-3
TGTGCCAGCAGTTACTCGATTTCCACCACAGATACGCAGTATTTT
CASSYSISTTDTQYF
>NA|TRBV19|NA|TRBJ2-2
TGTGCCAGTAGTATAGTTGGCGAGGCGAACACCGGGGAGCTGTTTTTT
CASSIVGEANTGELFF
>NA|TRBV5-4|NA|TRBJ1-1
TGTGCCAGCAGCTTGTCCAGGGATACTGAAGCTTTCTTT
CASSLSRDTEAFF
>NA|TRBV19|NA|TRBJ2-2
TGTGCCAGTAGTCCTCAGGACAGAAAGCACCGGGAGCTGTTTTTT
CASSPQDRKHRELFF
>NA|TRBV6-6|TRBD1|TRBJ1-1
TGTGCCAGCAGTCCAGGGGGCTCCCCGAACACTGAAGCTTTCTTT
CASSPGGSPNTEAFF
>NA|TRBV28|NA|TRBJ1-1
TGTGCCAGCAGTTTATTGACAGGCATGAACACTGAAGCTTTCTTT
CASSLLTGMNTEAFF
>NA|TRBV4-1|NA|TRBJ2-4
TGCGCCAGCAGCCAGATAGCCAAAAACATTCAGTACTTC
CASSQIAKNIQYF
>NA|TRBV6-2/TRBV6-3|NA|TRBJ2-6
TGTGCCAGCAGTTACACAATGGGGGGGGCCAACGTCCTGACTTTC
CASSYTMGGANVLTF
>NA|TRBV10-2|NA|TRBJ1-3
TGCGCCAGCAGTGGAGGATCGCTAGCGGGAAACACCATATATTTT
CASSGGSLAGNTIYF
>NA|TRBV30|TRBD1|TRBJ1-5
TGTGCCTGGAGTGTTAGGGACAGGGGAACTCAGCCCCAGCATTTT
CAWSVRDRGTQPQHF
>few|TRBV5-1|TRBD1|TRBJ1-1
TGCGCCAGCAGCTGGGGACAGGGTAACACTGAAGCTTTCTTT
CASSWGQGNTEAFF
>NA|TRBV27|TRBD2|TRBJ2-7
TGTGCCAGCAGTGGACCTAAGGGACCTTCCTACTTAGGACTAGCGGGACCCTACGAGCAGTACTTC
CASSGPKGPSYLGLAGPYEQYF
>NA|TRBV25-1|NA|TRBJ1-3
TGTGCCAGCGCACCCTCTGGAAACACCATATATTTT
CASAPSGNTIYF
>NA|TRBV2|NA|TRBJ1-1
TGTGCCAGCAGTGGGACAGTCATGAACACTGAAGCTTTCTTT
CASSGTVMNTEAFF
>NA|TRBV9|NA|TRBJ2-5
TGTGCCAGCTCCTTACGGGGTCAAGAGACCCAGTACTTC
CASSLRGQETQYF
>once|TRBV7-6|NA|TRBJ1-3
TGTGCCAGCAGCTTAGGGGGCCAGGACAGACACTTTGGAAACACCATATATTTT
CASSLGGQDRHFGNTIYF